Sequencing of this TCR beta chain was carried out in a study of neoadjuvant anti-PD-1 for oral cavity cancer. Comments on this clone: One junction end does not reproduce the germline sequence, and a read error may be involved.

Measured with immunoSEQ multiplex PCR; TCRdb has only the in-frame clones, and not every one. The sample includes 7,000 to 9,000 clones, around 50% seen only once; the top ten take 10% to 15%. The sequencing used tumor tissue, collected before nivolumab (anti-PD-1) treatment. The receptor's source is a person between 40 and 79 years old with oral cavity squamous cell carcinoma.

This chain's CDR3 is CASSPAGQAVIF. CDR3 DNA: TGTGCCAGCAGTCCTGCGGGACAGGCTGTTATCTTC. The chain combines TRBV27 with TRBJ2-1, with 8 bases aligning to TRBD1. Germline assignment: CDR1 MNHEY and CDR2 SMNVEV (reference sequence). This CDR3 has 12 residues.